These 10 T cell receptor beta chains originate from one sample sequenced in a study of T cells after yellow fever vaccination. Using its own MiXCR run on the 5' RACE reads, TCRdb lists one record per CDR3 protein. The sample has 50,000 or so distinct CDR3 sequences; around 7% are singletons. Material: CD8+ T cells sorted from PBMCs, obtained less than 18 days after the first yellow fever vaccination. These receptors originate from a man between 18 and 35 years old who received the YFV17D yellow fever vaccine.

The chain recombines TRBV7-9 with TRBJ2-3; unclear D gene. The length of the CDR3 is 14 residues. V shed 2 bases and J shed 6 bases, with 12 bases lying between them. Germline loops: CDR1 SEHNR, CDR2 FQNEAQ (reference sequence). The CDR3 DNA sequence: TGTGCCAGCAGCTTACCATTGGAGAGGGATACGCAGTATTTT. Protein: CASSLPLERDTQYF.

This clonotype has a count of ten or more. The rearrangement links TRBV5-6 to TRBJ2-3, with D hard to call. Looked up from germline, CDR1 is SGHDT and CDR2 is YYEEEE. Trimming shortened V by 1 base and J by 3 bases, and 15 bases separated the two germline ends. This CDR3 has 16 amino acids. CDR3 sequence (DNA): TGTGCCAGCAGCTTGTACCCAGCAAGGGATACAGATACGCAGTATTTT. As protein: CASSLYPARDTDTQYF.

This clonotype was detected ten times or more. The chain has TRBV12-3 or TRBV12-4 and TRBJ2-7; 12 positions match TRBD2. CDR3 length equals 17 residues. Trimming at V came to 7 bases and at J to 2 bases, leaving 12 bases not matched to a gene. Here the CDR3 DNA reads TGTGCCAGCACCTTACCCCTGACTAGCGGGGGAACCTACGAGCAGTACTTC. This encodes CASTLPLTSGGTYEQYF.

The table lists this clonotype with many counts. This chain links TRBV4-3 with TRBJ2-7; 7 positions agree with TRBD2. From germline, CDR1 is LGHNA and CDR2 YSLEER. The CDR3 loop spans 15 amino acids. V shed 0 bases and J 0 bases; nucleotides not matched to a gene: 2. The CDR3 loop reads CASSQDLAASYEQYF. The CDR3 DNA reads TGCGCCAGCAGCCAAGACCTAGCGGCCTCCTACGAGCAGTACTTC.

This clonotype was picked up many times. The chain employs TRBV12-3 or TRBV12-4 and TRBJ2-1; 8 bases map to TRBD2. The CDR3 length is 15 residues. The trim removed 7 bases at V and 3 bases at J, leaving 8 bases unmatched. CDR3 DNA: TGTGCCAGCACCGTAGCGGGGAATGACTACAATGAGCAGTTCTTC. Protein sequence: CASTVAGNDYNEQFF.

This clonotype was recorded at least ten times. The chain employs TRBV4-3 and TRBJ1-1; D is perhaps TRBD1 (6 bases). Looked up from germline, CDR1 is LGHNA and CDR2 is YSLEER. The CDR3 spans 15 residues. V gave up 0 bases and J gave up 6 bases, with 14 bases separating them. Written as DNA, the CDR3 is TGCGCCAGCAGCCAAGATCAGGCAGGGGCCGCTGAAGCTTTCTTT. Amino acid sequence: CASSQDQAGAAEAFF.

This clonotype was picked up a small number of times. The genes are TRBV12-3 or TRBV12-4 and TRBJ2-7; 12 nucleotides match TRBD1. Unmatched junction bases numbered 9, after V lost 6 bases and J lost 6 bases. This CDR3 comprises 15 residues. The DNA of the CDR3 is TGTGCCAGCAGCCCCGACTGGGACAGGGGGCCCGAGCAGTACTTC. It translates to CASSPDWDRGPEQYF.

A remark on this clonotype: A much bigger clone sits one base away, suggesting this may be a read error. The chain combines TRBV6-5 with TRBJ1-2; no reliable D call. V was shortened by 0 bases and J by 6 bases, with 14 bases between the two germline ends. This CDR3 contains 15 residues. Germline V CDR1 and CDR2: MNHEY, SVGAGI. This CDR3 reads CASSYSPVSADGYTF. The CDR3 DNA reads TGTGCCAGCAGTTACTCTCCGGTGTCGGCGGATGGCTACACCTTC.

For this clonotype: An end of the junction differs from the germline gene, which may be a read error. The chain carries TRBV4-2 and TRBJ2-7; maybe TRBD2 (5 bases). CDR1 LGHNA and CDR2 YNFKEQ come from the germline V gene. This CDR3 has 14 residues. This CDR3 is CAISPGIVGYEQYF. The CDR3 DNA is TGTGCCATCAGCCCCGGGATAGTGGGCTACGAGCAGTACTTC.

V is TRBV27 and J is TRBJ1-2; 8 bases are a match to TRBD1. V was pared by 5 bases and J by 7 bases, with 12 bases of the junction left unmatched. The V gene's germline CDR1 is MNHEY and CDR2 SMNVEV (reference sequence). The CDR3 totals 15 residues. CDR3: CASSPERTGRIGYTF. DNA of the CDR3: TGTGCCAGCAGTCCAGAGCGGACAGGGAGGATTGGCTACACCTTC.